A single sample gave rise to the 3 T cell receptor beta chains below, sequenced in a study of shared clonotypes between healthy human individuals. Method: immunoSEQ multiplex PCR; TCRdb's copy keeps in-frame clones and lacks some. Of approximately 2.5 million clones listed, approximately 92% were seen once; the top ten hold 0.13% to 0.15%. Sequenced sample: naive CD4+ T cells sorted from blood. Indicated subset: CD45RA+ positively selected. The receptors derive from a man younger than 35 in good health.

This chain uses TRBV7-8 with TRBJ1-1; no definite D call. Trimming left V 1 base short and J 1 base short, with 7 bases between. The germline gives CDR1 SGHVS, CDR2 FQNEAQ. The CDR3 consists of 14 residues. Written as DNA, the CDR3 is TGTGCCAGCAGCTTAGTTGGCGCGAACACTGAAGCTTTCTTT. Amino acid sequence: CASSLVGANTEAFF.

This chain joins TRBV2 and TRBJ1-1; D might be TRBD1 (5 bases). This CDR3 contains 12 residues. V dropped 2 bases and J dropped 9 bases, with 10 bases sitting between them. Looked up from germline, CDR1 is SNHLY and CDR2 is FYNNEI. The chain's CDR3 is CASSESGAQAFF. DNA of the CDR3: TGTGCCAGCAGTGAATCCGGGGCCCAAGCTTTCTTT. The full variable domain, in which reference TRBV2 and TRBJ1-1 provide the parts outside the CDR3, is EPEVTQTPSHQVTQMGQEVILRCVPISNHLYFYWYRQILGQKVEFLVSFYNNEISEKSEIFDDQFSVERPDGSNFTLKIRSTKLEDSAMYFCASSESGAQAFFGQGTRLTVV.

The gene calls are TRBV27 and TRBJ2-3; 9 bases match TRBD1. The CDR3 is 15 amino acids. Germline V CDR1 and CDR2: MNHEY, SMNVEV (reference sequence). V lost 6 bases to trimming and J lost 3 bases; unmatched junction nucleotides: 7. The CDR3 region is CASRPQGARTDTQYF. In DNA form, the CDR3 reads TGTGCCAGCAGACCACAGGGGGCCCGGACAGATACGCAGTATTTT.